This passage covers 28 T cell receptor beta chains from one sample sequenced in a study of vaccination and CD4 T cells after COVID-19. Their cognate antigens are unknown. Noted treatment: roughly 10-day PBMC culture with coronavirus spike peptide pools or control peptides (ViraFEST assay). CD4+ T cells that had been cultured provided DNA sequenced with the Oncomine TCR Beta short-read assay. From the PCR reads, TCRdb called clonotypes with MiXCR, one entry per CDR3 protein. The data contain about 13,000 distinct CDR3 sequences, approximately 52% of them seen just once; the ten biggest clones take up around 15%. Sequencing was performed on CD4+ T cells from blood, cultured in vitro. All receptors derive from a human donor who had recovered from COVID-19.

This clonotype was seen only a few times. This chain joins TRBV7-2 and TRBJ1-1; D is undetermined. The CDR3 runs to 14 residues. Trimming pared 1 base from V and 0 bases from J, leaving 6 bases between. Germline V gene data show CDR1 as SGHTA and CDR2 as FQGNSA. The CDR3 sequence is CASSLEGMNTEAFF. The CDR3 DNA follows: TGTGCCAGCAGCTTAGAGGGTATGAACACTGAAGCTTTCTTT.

CDR3 coding DNA: TGTGCCAGCAGCGCTACAGGGTCCACTGAAGCTTTCTTT. Amino acids: CASSATGSTEAFF. The chain has TRBV7-9 and TRBJ1-1, with D tentatively TRBD1 (6 bases). Trimming left V 5 bases short and J 4 bases short, with 11 bases between. The length of the CDR3 is 13 residues. The germline V gene encodes CDR1 SEHNR and CDR2 FQNEAQ (reference sequence).

V is TRBV21-1 and J is TRBJ1-5. TRBV21-1 is a pseudogene. The CDR3 has 13 amino acids. The CDR3, as DNA: TGTGCCAGCAGCAAAGGGGGCAATCAGCCCCAGCATTTT. Amino acids: CASSKGGNQPQHF.

The rearrangement links TRBV7-2 to TRBJ1-5, with TRBD1 as a possible D gene (6 bases). This CDR3 is built from 13 residues. Germline V gives CDR1 SGHTA, CDR2 FQGNSA. Trimming shortened V by 5 bases and J by 7 bases, and 12 bases separated the two germline ends. The CDR3 region has the DNA TGTGCCAGCAGCCCGGGACAAAGACAGCCCCAGCATTTT. Amino acid sequence: CASSPGQRQPQHF.

The chain uses TRBV2 and TRBJ1-5; D gene ambiguous. Germline V gives CDR1 SNHLY, CDR2 FYNNEI. V was shortened by 1 base and J by 3 bases, with 4 bases between the two germline ends. The CDR3 is 13 residues long. In DNA form, the CDR3 reads TGTGCCAGCAGTGAAGGCATCAATCAGCCCCAGCATTTT. This sequence encodes CASSEGINQPQHF.

The CDR3 is CAWSSGGQETQYF. The CDR3 DNA reads TGTGCCTGGAGTTCCGGGGGCCAAGAGACCCAGTACTTC. The J gene is TRBJ2-5, the V gene TRBV30, with a tentative D call TRBD2 (6 bases). V lost 2 bases and J lost 1, with 8 bases in between. Germline V lookup: CDR1 GTSNPN, CDR2 SVGIG (reference sequence). The CDR3 consists of 13 residues.

The V call is TRBV20-1, the J call TRBJ2-7, with a tentative D call TRBD1 (6 bases). The CDR3 runs to 13 residues. Germline-derived CDR1 and CDR2 are DFQATT and SNEGSKA (reference sequence). Trimming took off 2 bases at V and 3 bases at J, with 11 bases between the two ends. The CDR3 loop is CSARTMTGYEQYF. The CDR3 DNA sequence: TGCAGTGCTAGAACCATGACAGGCTACGAGCAGTACTTC.

The chain joins TRBV19 to TRBJ1-1; possibly TRBD1 for D (6 bases). Germline-derived CDR1 and CDR2 are LNHDA and SQIVND (reference sequence). This CDR3 comprises 14 residues. With 3 bases removed from V and 0 bases from J, the gap between germline ends came to 8 bases. This CDR3 is CASSMDRLNTEAFF. The CDR3 nucleotides are TGTGCCAGTAGTATGGACAGATTGAACACTGAAGCTTTCTTT.

The chain employs TRBV14 and TRBJ2-7, with 7 bases lining up with TRBD1. The CDR3 is 13 amino acids. Unmatched junction bases numbered 6, after V lost 4 bases and J lost 6 bases. The germline CDR1 and CDR2 sequences are SGHDN and FVKESK. CDR3 sequence (DNA): TGTGCCAGCAGCCCACGACAGGGCGGCGAGCAGTACTTC. Amino acid sequence: CASSPRQGGEQYF. The complete variable domain, with remaining parts taken from reference TRBV14 and TRBJ2-7, reads EAGVTQFPSHSVIEKGQTVTLRCDPISGHDNLYWYRRVMGKEIKFLLHFVKESKQDESGMPNNRFLAERTGGTYSTLKVQPAELEDSGVYFCASSPRQGGEQYFGPGTRLTVT.

This chain uses TRBV20-1 with TRBJ1-1, with D unclear. With 4 bases removed from V and 4 bases from J, the gap between germline ends came to 16 bases. Germline V gene sequence: CDR1 DFQATT, CDR2 SNEGSKA (reference sequence). This CDR3 has 14 residues. Written as DNA, the CDR3 is TGCAGTGCTACTCGATTTTCAACGGGCACTGAAGCTTTCTTT. Encoded protein: CSATRFSTGTEAFF.

The V gene is TRBV20-1, the J gene TRBJ1-4; 10 bases line up with TRBD1. This CDR3 has 15 amino acids. J was trimmed by 8 bases and V by 3 bases; bases with no gene match: 9. Per germline, CDR1 DFQATT and CDR2 SNEGSKA (reference sequence). The CDR3 DNA follows: TGCAGTGCTAGCCGGTCCGGGACAGGGGCGGAAAAACTGTTTTTT. Protein sequence: CSASRSGTGAEKLFF.

The J gene is TRBJ1-1, the V gene TRBV10-3; D unclear. V was trimmed by 6 bases and J by 8 bases, leaving 16 bases between them. Per the germline V gene, CDR1 is ENHRY and CDR2 is SYGVKD. The CDR3 is made up of 13 amino acids. The DNA of the CDR3 is TGTGCCATCAGCGACTCGCCGGGCGGAGAAGCTTTCTTT. Encoded protein: CAISDSPGGEAFF.

This clonotype was seen a few times. The CDR3 sequence is CAISAQVNTEAFF. The CDR3 DNA sequence: TGTGCCATCAGTGCCCAAGTGAACACTGAAGCTTTCTTT. This chain links TRBV10-3 with TRBJ1-1; D uncertain. The CDR3 is 13 amino acids. The germline CDR1 and CDR2 sequences are ENHRY and SYGVKD. V lost 4 bases to trimming and J lost 0 bases, with 6 bases between them.

The chain combines TRBV19 with TRBJ2-1; D unclear. Looked up from germline, CDR1 is LNHDA and CDR2 is SQIVND (reference sequence). The CDR3 extends over 16 amino acids. Trimming pared 6 bases from V and 0 bases from J, leaving 15 bases between. CDR3 region: CASSPPTWSSYNEQFF. For the CDR3, the DNA is TGTGCCAGTAGCCCTCCCACATGGAGCTCCTACAATGAGCAGTTCTTC.

The V gene is TRBV5-1, the J gene TRBJ2-3; possibly TRBD2 for D (5 bases). This CDR3 is 14 amino acids long. Germline V lookup: CDR1 SGHRS, CDR2 YFSETQ. Trimming shortened V by 0 bases and J by 2 bases, and 7 bases separated the two germline ends. The CDR3 DNA is TGCGCCAGCAGCTTGGCTGGACTCACAGATACGCAGTATTTT. This encodes CASSLAGLTDTQYF.

The chain combines TRBV5-1 with TRBJ2-1; possibly TRBD2 for D (6 bases). Trimming took off 5 bases at V and 8 bases at J, with 20 bases between the two ends. Germline V lookup: CDR1 SGHRS, CDR2 YFSETQ. This CDR3 is 15 amino acids long. The CDR3 sequence is CASSLGILAQDEQFF. DNA of the CDR3: TGCGCCAGCAGTCTAGGGATACTAGCTCAGGATGAGCAGTTCTTC.

The chain has TRBV27 and TRBJ2-7; D may be TRBD1 or TRBD2 (6 bases each). This CDR3 has 16 residues. V lost 2 bases to trimming and J lost 2 bases, with 16 bases between them. Germline V gives CDR1 MNHEY, CDR2 SMNVEV (reference sequence). The CDR3 DNA is TGTGCCAGCAGTTTAATGGGGGGCGCGTCTCCCTACGAGCAGTACTTC. Translating it yields CASSLMGGASPYEQYF.

CDR3 in DNA: TGCAGTGCTAGAGGCCATACCAGCGGGAGGGGAAATGAGCAGTTCTTC. It yields the protein CSARGHTSGRGNEQFF. J is TRBJ2-1 and V is TRBV20-1; the match to TRBD2 covers 10 bases. The junction had 10 bases not matched to a gene; V was cut back by 1 base and J by 7 bases. Germline V CDR1 and CDR2: DFQATT, SNEGSKA (reference sequence). This CDR3 has 16 amino acids.

The J gene is TRBJ1-5, the V gene TRBV30; D gene uncertain. Germline values: CDR1 GTSNPN, CDR2 SVGIG (reference sequence). The V gene lost 0 bases and the J gene lost 0 bases, with 12 bases spanning the gap. CDR3 length equals 16 residues. CDR3 protein: CAWSVGLGYSNQPQHF. The CDR3 DNA reads as TGTGCCTGGAGTGTAGGTCTAGGTTATAGCAATCAGCCCCAGCATTTT.

The chain recombines TRBV20-1 with TRBJ2-5, with 9 nucleotides matching TRBD1. The V gene's germline CDR1 is DFQATT and CDR2 SNEGSKA (reference sequence). The CDR3 is 13 amino acids. Losses at the gene ends were 5 bases for V and 2 bases for J; bases not matched to a gene: 3. The CDR3, as DNA: TGCAGTGCTGGGGGGACAGGGCAAGAGACCCAGTACTTC. Its protein product is CSAGGTGQETQYF.

V is TRBV18 and J is TRBJ1-5; D call uncertain. The CDR3 runs 15 residues. Germline CDR1 KGHSH, CDR2 LQKENI. Trimming took 6 bases from V and 2 from J, leaving 14 bases between them. CDR3 amino acids: CASSPTPSRNQPQHF. In DNA, the CDR3 is TGTGCCAGCTCCCCAACACCCTCCCGCAATCAGCCCCAGCATTTT. Variable domain in full (rest from reference TRBV18 and TRBJ1-5): NAGVMQNPRHLVRRRGQEARLRCSPMKGHSHVYWYRQLPEEGLKFMVYLQKENIIDESGMPKERFSAEFPKEGPSILRIQQVVRGDSAAYFCASSPTPSRNQPQHFGDGTRLSIL.

V is TRBV20-1 and J is TRBJ2-2, with 7 bases lining up with TRBD2. CDR1 is DFQATT, CDR2 SNEGSKA, per germline (reference sequence). The junction had 6 bases not matched to a gene; V was cut back by 4 bases and J by 1 base. This CDR3 is 15 amino acids long. The CDR3 DNA reads TGCAGTGCTAAGGGTCGCGGGGGGAACACCGGGGAGCTGTTTTTT. Protein product: CSAKGRGGNTGELFF.

The V gene is TRBV6-2 or TRBV6-3, the J gene TRBJ2-3; TRBD2 matches 12 bases. The CDR3 loop spans 11 amino acids. J gave up 14 bases and V 10 bases, and 7 bases lay outside the gene matches. Germline V CDR1 and CDR2: MNHEY, SVGEGT. CDR3 in amino acids: CANRTSGIRYF. Here the CDR3 DNA reads TGTGCCAATAGGACTAGCGGGATTCGGTATTTT.

The chain employs TRBV20-1 and TRBJ2-7; no clear D. This CDR3 has 15 amino acids. Germline CDR1 reads DFQATT; CDR2 reads SNEGSKA (reference sequence). V was shortened by 6 bases and J by 0 bases, with 18 bases between the two germline ends. The CDR3 region has the DNA TGCAGTGCCCTGGATGGCGGTAAGAGCTCCTACGAGCAGTACTTC. Protein sequence: CSALDGGKSSYEQYF.

This clonotype showed up just a few times. The chain joins TRBV20-1 to TRBJ1-2, with no clear D. The CDR3 consists of 10 residues. Per the germline V gene, CDR1 is DFQATT and CDR2 is SNEGSKA (reference sequence). V lost 3 bases, J lost 8 bases, and 7 bases lay in between. The DNA for the CDR3 is TGCAGTGCTAGTACACTCGGCTACACCTTC. It encodes CSASTLGYTF.

The J gene is TRBJ1-1, the V gene TRBV7-9; D is unclear. Germline V CDR1 and CDR2: SEHNR, FQNEAQ (reference sequence). V was cut by 5 bases and J by 5 bases, with 12 bases left in between. The CDR3 is 13 amino acids. CDR3 in amino acids: CASSPSAVTEAFF. DNA for the CDR3: TGTGCCAGCAGCCCCAGTGCCGTGACTGAAGCTTTCTTT.

CDR3 nucleotide sequence: TGTGCCAGTGACAGGGGGCAAGAGACCCAGTACTTC. This encodes CASDRGQETQYF. The chain joins TRBV2 to TRBJ2-5, with 9 bases aligning to TRBD1. Unmatched junction bases numbered 1, after V lost 9 bases and J lost 2 bases. Germline V gene sequence: CDR1 SNHLY, CDR2 FYNNEI. The CDR3 totals 12 residues.

This sequence joins TRBV7-8 and TRBJ2-3; D unclear. V shed 1 base and J shed 5 bases, with 10 bases lying between them. The germline V gene has CDR1 SGHVS and CDR2 FQNEAQ. The CDR3 totals 14 residues. In DNA form, the CDR3 reads TGTGCCAGCAGCTTAGAAGAGATCAAAGATACGCAGTATTTT. As protein: CASSLEEIKDTQYF.